The 14 T cell receptor beta chains below were found in one sample sequenced in a study of graft-versus-host responses after intestinal transplantation (dated by TCRdb to the early 2020s). These receptors' targets are unknown. To prepare the library, the immunoSEQ multiplex PCR assay was applied. The table comes from immuneACCESS by way of TCRdb, which keeps in-frame sequences with V and J called. Part of the clones is missing from these tables; in studies checked, under half for an unresolved V gene and the rest for unknown reasons. For this sample the table gives about 91,000 clones, of which roughly 90% were detected only once. The ten most abundant clones make up 0.35% of the sample. The time point label of this sample denotes: cells obtained before transplantation from donor or recipient. Sequences were derived from unstimulated CD4+ T cells sorted from spleen or lymph node cells, sampled before transplant. All receptors come from a human donor who was the organ donor for an intestinal transplant.

The chain couples TRBV10-3 to TRBJ2-2, with 11 bases identical to TRBD2. CDR1 and CDR2 (germline): ENHRY, SYGVKD. The CDR3 sequence is 17 residues long. With 5 bases clipped from V and 0 bases from J, the junction kept 5 bases outside the gene matches. The CDR3 nucleotides are TGTGCCATCAGTAAGACGACTAGCGGGGCGAACACCGGGGAGCTGTTTTTT. It translates to CAISKTTSGANTGELFF.

This clone was seen a handful of times. The V and J genes are TRBV5-1 and TRBJ1-2; perhaps TRBD1 as D (5 bases). The CDR3 totals 11 residues. Per germline, CDR1 SGHRS and CDR2 YFSETQ. The germline V and J ends were trimmed by 9 bases and 6 bases, with 12 bases remaining between them. The CDR3 sequence: CAINRGNGYTF. The CDR3 DNA reads TGCGCCATCAACCGGGGGAATGGCTACACCTTC.

This sequence joins TRBV11-3 and TRBJ2-7, with TRBD1 as a possible D gene (6 bases). Trimming shortened V by 5 bases and J by 3 bases, and 20 bases separated the two germline ends. The CDR3 has 16 amino acids. Germline-derived CDR1 and CDR2 are SGHNT and YENEEA. Here the CDR3 reads CASSPLTGTLYYEQYF. The CDR3 bases are TGTGCCAGCAGCCCCCTGACAGGAACTTTGTACTACGAGCAGTACTTC.

The rearrangement joins TRBV5-1 to TRBJ2-7, with 10 bases that match TRBD1. Germline V gene lookup returns CDR1 SGHRS and CDR2 YFSETQ. This CDR3 region has 13 residues. The V segment lost 3 bases and the J segment 3 bases; nucleotides outside the gene matches: 0. The CDR3 nucleotides are TGCGCCAGCAGCTGGACAGGGGGCTACGAGCAGTACTTC. It is translated as CASSWTGGYEQYF.

This clone was counted only a few times. The chain joins TRBV10-1 to TRBJ2-3; 9 bases fit TRBD1. This CDR3 has 15 residues. V dropped 0 bases and J dropped 3; count of bases not matched to a gene: 1. The germline CDR1 and CDR2 sequences are WNHNN and SYGVQD (reference sequence). As DNA, the CDR3 is TGCGCCAGCAGTGAGTCCGGGACAGGGACAGATACGCAGTATTTT. Translation: CASSESGTGTDTQYF.

As DNA, the CDR3 is TGTGCCAGCAGCGACAGGGGGCTTAACACCGGGGAGCTGTTTTTT. This encodes CASSDRGLNTGELFF. This chain connects TRBV5-4 to TRBJ2-2; TRBD1 aligns across 10 bases. Trimming took 4 bases from V and 2 from J; bases not matched to a gene: 2. The CDR3 length is 15 residues. In germline, CDR1 is SGHNT, CDR2 YYREEE (reference sequence).

The V gene is TRBV5-1, the J gene TRBJ1-2, with 9 bases aligning to TRBD1. V lost 0 bases and J lost 8; bases outside the gene matches: 11. The CDR3 extends over 16 amino acids. Germline CDR1 is SGHRS and CDR2 is YFSETQ. CDR3 amino acids: CASSLAQGATRGGYTF. For the CDR3, the DNA is TGCGCCAGCAGCTTGGCACAGGGGGCGACCCGGGGGGGCTACACCTTC.

This chain links TRBV13 with TRBJ2-5; D unresolved. Germline CDR1 is PRHDT and CDR2 is FYEKMQ (reference sequence). Trimming took 6 bases from V and 4 from J, leaving 9 bases between them. The CDR3 extends over 12 amino acids. CDR3 DNA sequence: TGTGCCAGCAGTCGAGGCCCAGAGACCCAGTACTTC. Translated: CASSRGPETQYF.

This chain uses TRBV28 with TRBJ2-4, with TRBD2 matching over 7 bases. This CDR3 contains 17 residues. V lost 2 bases to trimming and J lost 0 bases; unmatched junction nucleotides: 7. CDR1 is MDHEN, CDR2 SYDVKM, per germline. CDR3 nucleotide sequence: TGTGCCAGCAGTTTAAAGCAGGGACTACTAGCCAAAAACATTCAGTACTTC. Translation: CASSLKQGLLAKNIQYF.

The chain recombines TRBV19 with TRBJ2-3, with TRBD2 matching 7 bases. The CDR3 length is 15 residues. V lost 4 bases, J lost 2 bases, and 6 bases stayed unmatched. The V gene's germline CDR1 is LNHDA and CDR2 SQIVND (reference sequence). CDR3 in amino acids: CASSRGGLATDTQYF. The CDR3 bases are TGTGCCAGTAGTAGGGGGGGTCTAGCCACAGATACGCAGTATTTT.

This clone was seen just once. V and J are TRBV5-1 and TRBJ1-2, with D possibly TRBD1 on 6 matching bases. Looked up from germline, CDR1 is SGHRS and CDR2 is YFSETQ. The CDR3 consists of 15 residues. Trimming removed 4 bases from V and 2 bases from J, with 15 bases in between. CDR3 sequence: CASSPGHRENYGYTF. In nucleotides, the CDR3 is TGCGCCAGCAGCCCGGGACATAGGGAGAACTATGGCTACACCTTC.

This clone was observed a few times. V and J are TRBV21-1 and TRBJ2-3; the table's D call, TRBD2, was not checked against the DNA. TRBV21-1 counts as a pseudogene. This CDR3 is built from 15 residues. CDR3 coding DNA: TGTGCCAGCAGCAAACTAGCGGGAGGGCCAGATACGCAGTATTTT. Amino acids: CASSKLAGGPDTQYF.

CDR3 nucleotide sequence: TGCAGCGTTGCGAGGGGACTAGCGGGGCGTGGCGAGCAGTACTTC. Protein product: CSVARGLAGRGEQYF. The rearrangement joins TRBV29-1 to TRBJ2-7; 13 bases fit TRBD2. J was trimmed by 6 bases and V by 4 bases; bases with no gene match: 9. CDR3 length equals 15 residues. CDR1 is SQVTM and CDR2 is ANQGSEA in the germline V gene.

This clone was observed a few times. V usage is TRBV5-1 and J usage is TRBJ2-7; 7 bases fit TRBD2. This CDR3 is built from 14 residues. Germline CDR1 SGHRS, CDR2 YFSETQ. Unmatched junction bases numbered 8, after V lost 4 bases and J lost 4 bases. The CDR3: CASSLAASKYEQYF. Written as DNA, the CDR3 is TGCGCCAGCAGCCTAGCGGCTTCTAAATACGAGCAGTACTTC. Filled out from reference TRBV5-1 and TRBJ2-7, the complete variable domain reads KAGVTQTPRYLIKTRGQQVTLSCSPISGHRSVSWYQQTPGQGLQFLFEYFSETQRNKGNFPGRFSGRQFSNSRSEMNVSTLELGDSALYLCASSLAASKYEQYFGPGTRLTVT.